This T cell receptor beta chain was identified in a study of regulatory T cells in long-lasting Graves disease. The sample's time point: newly diagnosed GD, antithyroid drugs for less than 3 months. There was RNA extracted from PBMCs, and the TCR library was made from it. Enrollment of patients was through an endocrinology department in Xi'an, China. Building the TCR beta libraries relied on iRepertoire HTBI primers, and CDR3 regions underwent Arm-PCR. TCRdb itself ran the multiplex PCR reads through MiXCR, one entry per CDR3 protein. The sample lists 520,000 or so distinct CDR3 sequences, about 11% occurring once. The CDR3 consists of 17 residues. Germline V gives CDR1 SGHTA, CDR2 FQGNSA. V lost 1 base to trimming and J lost 3 bases, with 19 bases between them. In this sample, this clonotype turned up many times. Another study also made use of these data, one on T cells in Graves' hyperthyroidism and ophthalmopathy. That paper adds: Ophthalmopathy was model-predicted a median around seven months pre-onset.

The chain carries TRBV7-2 and TRBJ2-7; D may be TRBD1 (5 bases). Sequenced here: peripheral blood mononuclear cells (PBMCs), sampled at new diagnosis, from a patient treated with antithyroid drugs. The TCR comes from a woman in her 30s with Graves disease. CDR3 in DNA: TGTGCCAGCAGCTTAGAGGGTTCGGTGACAGCAGACTACGAGCAGTACTTC. Translated, it gives CASSLEGSVTADYEQYF.